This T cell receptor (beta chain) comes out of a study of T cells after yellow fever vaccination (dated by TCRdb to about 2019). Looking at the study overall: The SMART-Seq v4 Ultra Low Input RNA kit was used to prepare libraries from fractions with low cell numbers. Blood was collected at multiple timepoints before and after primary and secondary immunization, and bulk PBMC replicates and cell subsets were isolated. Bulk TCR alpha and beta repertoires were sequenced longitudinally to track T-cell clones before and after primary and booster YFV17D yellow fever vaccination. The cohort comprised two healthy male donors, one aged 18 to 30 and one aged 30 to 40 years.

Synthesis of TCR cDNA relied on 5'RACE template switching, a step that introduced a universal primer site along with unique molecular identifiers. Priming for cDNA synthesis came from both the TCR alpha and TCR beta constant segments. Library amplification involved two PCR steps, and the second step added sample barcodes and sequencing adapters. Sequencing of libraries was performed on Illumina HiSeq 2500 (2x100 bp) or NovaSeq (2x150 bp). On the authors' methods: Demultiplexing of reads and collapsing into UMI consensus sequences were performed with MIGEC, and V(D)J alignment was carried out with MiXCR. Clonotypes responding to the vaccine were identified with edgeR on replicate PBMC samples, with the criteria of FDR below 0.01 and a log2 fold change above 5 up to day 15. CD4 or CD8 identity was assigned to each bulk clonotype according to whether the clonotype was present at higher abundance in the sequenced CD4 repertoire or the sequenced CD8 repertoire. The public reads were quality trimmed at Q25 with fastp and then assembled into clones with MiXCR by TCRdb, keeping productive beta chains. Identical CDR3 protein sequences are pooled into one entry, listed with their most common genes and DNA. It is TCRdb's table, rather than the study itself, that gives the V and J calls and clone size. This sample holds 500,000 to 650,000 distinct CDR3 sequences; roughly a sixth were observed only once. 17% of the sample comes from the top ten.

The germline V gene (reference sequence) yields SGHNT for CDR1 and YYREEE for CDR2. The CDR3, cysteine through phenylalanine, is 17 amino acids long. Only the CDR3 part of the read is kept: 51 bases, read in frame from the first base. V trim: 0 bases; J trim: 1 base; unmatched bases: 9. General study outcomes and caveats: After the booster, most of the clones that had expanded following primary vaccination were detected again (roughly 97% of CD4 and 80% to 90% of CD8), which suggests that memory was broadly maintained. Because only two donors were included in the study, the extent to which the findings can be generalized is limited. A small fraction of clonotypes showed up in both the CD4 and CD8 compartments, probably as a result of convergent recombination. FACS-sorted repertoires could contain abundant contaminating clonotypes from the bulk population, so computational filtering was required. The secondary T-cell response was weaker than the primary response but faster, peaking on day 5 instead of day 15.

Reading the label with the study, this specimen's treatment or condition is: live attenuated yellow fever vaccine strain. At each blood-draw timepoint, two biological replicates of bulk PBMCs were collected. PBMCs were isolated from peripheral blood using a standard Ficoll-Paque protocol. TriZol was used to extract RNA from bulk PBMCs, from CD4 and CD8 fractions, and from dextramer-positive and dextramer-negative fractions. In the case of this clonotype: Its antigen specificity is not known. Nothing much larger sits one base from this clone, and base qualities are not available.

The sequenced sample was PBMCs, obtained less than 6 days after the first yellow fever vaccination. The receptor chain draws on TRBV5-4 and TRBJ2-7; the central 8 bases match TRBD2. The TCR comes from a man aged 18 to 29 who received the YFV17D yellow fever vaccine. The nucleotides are TGTGCCAGCAGCTTGGGGGCTTCGGGACTAGTATCCTACGAGCAGTACTTC. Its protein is CASSLGASGLVSYEQYF.